This T cell receptor (beta chain) appears in the sequencing data of a study of shared clonotypes between healthy human individuals. The V gene's germline CDR1 is SGHTA and CDR2 FQGNSA. The CDR3 runs 15 residues. V lost 5 bases, J lost 8 bases, and 21 bases lay in between. Libraries were prepared by immunoSEQ multiplex PCR; TCRdb keeps only in-frame clonotypes and omits some of them. Among more than 2 million clones listed, about 94% were seen once. Naive CD8 cells lacked CD45RO, underwent positive selection for CCR7 and left out terminally differentiated effector memory CD45RA+ cells. The chain recombines TRBV7-2 with TRBJ1-2; no definite D call. The sequence derives from a man between 18 and 29 years old in good health. Some clones in this sample may be carry-over from other donors' samples. The sample taken for sequencing was naive CD8+ T cells from PBMCs. The CDR3 DNA follows: TGTGCCAGCAGCCCGAGCCGTACTCTAACGGGGGGCTACACCTTC. This gives the protein CASSPSRTLTGGYTF.